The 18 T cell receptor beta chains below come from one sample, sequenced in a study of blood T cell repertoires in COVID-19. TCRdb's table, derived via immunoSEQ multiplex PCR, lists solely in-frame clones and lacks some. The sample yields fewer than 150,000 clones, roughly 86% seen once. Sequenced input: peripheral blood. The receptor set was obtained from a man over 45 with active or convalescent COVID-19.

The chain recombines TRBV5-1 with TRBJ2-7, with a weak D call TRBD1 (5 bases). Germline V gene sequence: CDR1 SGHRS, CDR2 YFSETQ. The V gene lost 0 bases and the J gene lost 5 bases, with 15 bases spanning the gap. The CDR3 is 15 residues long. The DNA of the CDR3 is TGCGCCAGCAGCTTGGACTCCCAGGGTCTGAACGAGCAGTACTTC. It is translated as CASSLDSQGLNEQYF. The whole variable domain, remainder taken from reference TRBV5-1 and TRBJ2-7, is KAGVTQTPRYLIKTRGQQVTLSCSPISGHRSVSWYQQTPGQGLQFLFEYFSETQRNKGNFPGRFSGRQFSNSRSEMNVSTLELGDSALYLCASSLDSQGLNEQYFGPGTRLTVT.

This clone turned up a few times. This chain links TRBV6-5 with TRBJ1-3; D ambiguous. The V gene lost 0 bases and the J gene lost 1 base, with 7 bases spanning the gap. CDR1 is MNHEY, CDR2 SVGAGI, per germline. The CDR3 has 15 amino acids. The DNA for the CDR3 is TGTGCCAGCAGTTACTCGCAGTCTTCTGGAAACACCATATATTTT. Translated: CASSYSQSSGNTIYF.

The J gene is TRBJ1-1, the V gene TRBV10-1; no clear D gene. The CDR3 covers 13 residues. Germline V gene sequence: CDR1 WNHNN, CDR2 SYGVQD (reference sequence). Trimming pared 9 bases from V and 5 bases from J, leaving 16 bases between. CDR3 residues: CASTRKAGTEAFF. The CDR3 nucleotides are TGCGCCAGTACACGCAAGGCGGGGACTGAAGCTTTCTTT.

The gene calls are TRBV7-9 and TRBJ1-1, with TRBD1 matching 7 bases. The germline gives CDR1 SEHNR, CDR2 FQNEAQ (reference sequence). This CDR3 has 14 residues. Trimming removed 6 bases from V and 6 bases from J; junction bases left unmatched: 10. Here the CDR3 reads CASRSTGTRAEAFF. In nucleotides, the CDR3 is TGTGCCAGCAGATCGACAGGGACGAGGGCTGAAGCTTTCTTT. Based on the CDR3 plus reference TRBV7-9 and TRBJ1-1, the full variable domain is DTGVSQNPRHKITKRGQNVTFRCDPISEHNRLYWYRQTLGQGPEFLTYFQNEAQLEKSRLLSDRFSAERPKGSFSTLEIQRTEQGDSAMYLCASRSTGTRAEAFFGQGTRLTVV.

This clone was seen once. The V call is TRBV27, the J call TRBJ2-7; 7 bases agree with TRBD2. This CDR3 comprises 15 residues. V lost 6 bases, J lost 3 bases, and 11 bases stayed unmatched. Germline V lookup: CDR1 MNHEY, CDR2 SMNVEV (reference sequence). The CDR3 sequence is CASRKREAGLYEQYF. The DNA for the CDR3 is TGTGCCAGCAGGAAGAGGGAAGCGGGACTCTACGAGCAGTACTTC.

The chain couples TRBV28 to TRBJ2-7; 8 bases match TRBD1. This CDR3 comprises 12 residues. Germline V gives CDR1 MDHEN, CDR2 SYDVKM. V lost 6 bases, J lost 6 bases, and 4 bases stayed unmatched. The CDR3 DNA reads TGTGCCAGCAGACCAACAGGGGGCGAGCAGTACTTC. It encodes CASRPTGGEQYF.

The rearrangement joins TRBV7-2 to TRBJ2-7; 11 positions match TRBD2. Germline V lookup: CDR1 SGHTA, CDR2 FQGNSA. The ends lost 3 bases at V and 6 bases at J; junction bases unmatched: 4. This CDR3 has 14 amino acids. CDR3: CASSFYLAGGEQYF. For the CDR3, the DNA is TGTGCCAGCAGCTTCTATCTAGCGGGAGGCGAGCAGTACTTC.

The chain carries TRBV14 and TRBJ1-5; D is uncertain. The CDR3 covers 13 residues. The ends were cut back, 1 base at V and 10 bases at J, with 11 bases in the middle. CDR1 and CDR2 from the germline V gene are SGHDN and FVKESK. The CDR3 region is CASSQGSAGPQHF. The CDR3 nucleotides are TGTGCCAGCAGCCAAGGGTCGGCGGGCCCCCAGCATTTT.

CDR3 nucleotide sequence: TGCGCCAGCAGCTTGGAAGGCAGGGCGGATGACGAGCAGTACTTC. Protein sequence: CASSLEGRADDEQYF. The chain employs TRBV5-1 and TRBJ2-7, with D possibly matching TRBD1 (5 bases). Germline lookup yields CDR1 SGHRS and CDR2 YFSETQ. CDR3 length: 15 residues. V was clipped by 0 bases and J by 5 bases, with 15 bases between them.

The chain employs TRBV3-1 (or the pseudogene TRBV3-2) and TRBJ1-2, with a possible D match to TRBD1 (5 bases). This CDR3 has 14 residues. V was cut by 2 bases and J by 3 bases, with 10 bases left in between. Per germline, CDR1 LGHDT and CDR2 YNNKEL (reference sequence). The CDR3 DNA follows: TGTGCCAGCAGCCAACTCCAAGGGGACTATGGCTACACCTTC. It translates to CASSQLQGDYGYTF.

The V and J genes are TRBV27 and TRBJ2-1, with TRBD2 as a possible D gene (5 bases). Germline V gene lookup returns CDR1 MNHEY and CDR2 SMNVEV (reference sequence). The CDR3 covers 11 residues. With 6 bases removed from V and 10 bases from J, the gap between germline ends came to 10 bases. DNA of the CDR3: TGTGCCAGCAGCGCCGGGAACGAGCAGTTCTTC. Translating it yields CASSAGNEQFF.

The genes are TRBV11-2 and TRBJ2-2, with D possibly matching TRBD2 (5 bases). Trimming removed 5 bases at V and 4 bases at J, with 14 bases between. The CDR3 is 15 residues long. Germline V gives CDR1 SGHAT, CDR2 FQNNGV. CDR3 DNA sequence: TGTGCCAGCAGCAACGGACTGGCGCGCACCGGGGAGCTGTTTTTT. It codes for CASSNGLARTGELFF.

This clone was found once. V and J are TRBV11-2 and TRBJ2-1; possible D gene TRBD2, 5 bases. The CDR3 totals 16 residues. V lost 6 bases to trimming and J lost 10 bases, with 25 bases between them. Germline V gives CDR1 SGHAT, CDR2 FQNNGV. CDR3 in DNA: TGTGCCAGCAGTCACCCCCCCCTTGTAGGCGGGTCCGAGCAGTTCTTC. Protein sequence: CASSHPPLVGGSEQFF.

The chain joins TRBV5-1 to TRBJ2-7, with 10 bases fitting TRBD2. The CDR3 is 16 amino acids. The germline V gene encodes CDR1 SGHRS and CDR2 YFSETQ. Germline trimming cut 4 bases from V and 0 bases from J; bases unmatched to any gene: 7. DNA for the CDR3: TGCGCCAGCAGCCCCACCGGGACTAGCGTCTCCTACGAGCAGTACTTC. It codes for CASSPTGTSVSYEQYF.

The CDR3 loop is CASSYYGMGGPQGEQFF. CDR3 nucleotides: TGTGCCAGCAGTTACTACGGGATGGGAGGGCCACAAGGTGAGCAGTTCTTC. The rearrangement links TRBV6-2 or TRBV6-3 to TRBJ2-1; 7 bases are a match to TRBD2. The V segment lost 1 base and the J segment 9 bases; nucleotides outside the gene matches: 15. In germline, CDR1 is MNHEY, CDR2 SVGEGT. The CDR3 has 17 amino acids.

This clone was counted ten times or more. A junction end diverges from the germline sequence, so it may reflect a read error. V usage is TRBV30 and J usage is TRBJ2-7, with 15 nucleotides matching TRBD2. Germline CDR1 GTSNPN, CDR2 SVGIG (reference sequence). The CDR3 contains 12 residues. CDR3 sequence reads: CACTGTSGRLDF. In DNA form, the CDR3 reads TGTGCCTGTACCGGGACTAGCGGGAGGTTAGACTTC.

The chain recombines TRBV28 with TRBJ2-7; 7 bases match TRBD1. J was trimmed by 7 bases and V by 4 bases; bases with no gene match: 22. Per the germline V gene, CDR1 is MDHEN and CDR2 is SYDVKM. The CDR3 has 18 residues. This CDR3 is CASSSTTRQGSHRREQYF. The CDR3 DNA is TGTGCCAGCAGTTCCACTACGAGACAGGGATCGCATCGTAGGGAGCAGTACTTC.

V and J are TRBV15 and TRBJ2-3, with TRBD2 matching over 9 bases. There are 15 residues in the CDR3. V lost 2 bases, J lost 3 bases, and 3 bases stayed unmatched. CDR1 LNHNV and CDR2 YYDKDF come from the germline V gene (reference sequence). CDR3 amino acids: CATSRKREVTDTQYF. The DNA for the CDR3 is TGTGCCACCAGCAGAAAGCGGGAGGTTACAGATACGCAGTATTTT.